Below, 8 T cell receptor beta chains from the same sample are listed, as sequenced in a study of cytomegalovirus exposure and HLA in healthy donors. 13 Jbeta primers and 60 Vbeta primers were used for the PCR. Clones were read by immunoSEQ multiplex PCR, and TCRdb kept only the in-frame ones, dropping some. Of about 300,000 clones in the sample, 80% to 90% are singletons; the top ten hold 3% to 4%. What was sequenced was PBMCs. The source of these receptors is a man aged 35 to 55 in good health and CMV-seropositive.

CDR3 protein: CASRRLGQGAKPQHF. CDR3 sequence (DNA): TGTGCCAGCAGAAGACTGGGACAGGGGGCAAAGCCCCAGCATTTT. V usage is TRBV2 and J usage is TRBJ1-5; TRBD1 aligns across 12 bases. V gave up 6 bases and J gave up 8 bases; unmatched junction bases: 8. CDR3 length equals 15 residues. Germline values: CDR1 SNHLY, CDR2 FYNNEI.

The rearrangement joins TRBV6-5 to TRBJ1-2; D may be TRBD1 (5 bases). Trimming removed 5 bases at V and 5 bases at J, with 6 bases between. Germline lookup yields CDR1 MNHEY and CDR2 SVGAGI. The CDR3 is 11 residues long. CDR3 sequence: CASSGAYGYTF. CDR3 nucleotide sequence: TGTGCCAGCAGTGGGGCTTATGGCTACACCTTC.

This chain connects TRBV28 to TRBJ1-2; D call uncertain. The V end was cut by 2 bases, the J end by 1 base, with 8 bases between. Per the germline V gene, CDR1 is MDHEN and CDR2 is SYDVKM. The CDR3 is 14 residues long. The DNA of the CDR3 is TGTGCCAGCAGTTTAGGTAGACATAACTATGGCTACACCTTC. Translation: CASSLGRHNYGYTF.

V is TRBV7-3 and J is TRBJ2-7, with 7 bases matching TRBD1. Germline loops: CDR1 SGHTA, CDR2 FQGTGA. The V gene end was trimmed by 0 bases and the J gene end by 3 bases; junction bases not matched to a gene: 5. The CDR3 has 15 amino acids. The CDR3 sequence: CASSLTGGDSYEQYF. The CDR3 bases are TGTGCCAGCAGCTTAACAGGGGGCGATAGCTACGAGCAGTACTTC. Complete variable domain (other parts from reference TRBV7-3 and TRBJ2-7): GAGVSQTPSNKVTEKGKYVELRCDPISGHTALYWYRQSLGQGPEFLIYFQGTGAADDSGLPNDRFFAVRPEGSVSTLKIQRTERGDSAVYLCASSLTGGDSYEQYFGPGTRLTVT.

This chain joins TRBV15 and TRBJ2-7, with a tentative D call TRBD2 (5 bases). This CDR3 contains 15 residues. CDR1 is LNHNV and CDR2 is YYDKDF in the germline V gene (reference sequence). V lost 0 bases and J 6 bases, leaving 15 bases between the germline ends. CDR3 bases: TGTGCCACCAGCAGAGATTTCCCCGGGAAATCCGAGCAGTACTTC. Translation: CATSRDFPGKSEQYF. Full variable domain (rest looked up from reference TRBV15 and TRBJ2-7): DAMVIQNPRYQVTQFGKPVTLSCSQTLNHNVMYWYQQKSSQAPKLLFHYYDKDFNNEADTPDNFQSRRPNTSFCFLDIRSPGLGDTAMYLCATSRDFPGKSEQYFGPGTRLTVT.

The chain has TRBV14 and TRBJ2-5, with D hard to call. Matching the DNA end better, TRBJ2-7 makes the J call doubtful. The germline V gene has CDR1 SGHDN and CDR2 FVKESK. This CDR3 comprises 13 residues. CDR3 sequence (DNA): TGTGCCAGCAGCCCGGGTTTCTCCTACGAGCAGTACTTC. This codes for CASSPGFSYEQYF.

The V gene is TRBV20-1, the J gene TRBJ2-7; the match to TRBD2 covers 8 bases. The J segment lost 7 bases and the V segment lost 3 bases, leaving 2 bases of the junction unmatched. CDR3 length: 11 amino acids. In germline, CDR1 is DFQATT, CDR2 SNEGSKA (reference sequence). The CDR3 sequence: CSASPSGEQYF. In nucleotides, the CDR3 is TGCAGTGCTAGTCCTAGCGGGGAGCAGTACTTC.

V and J are TRBV7-2 and TRBJ1-2; 9 nucleotides line up with TRBD1. This CDR3 is built from 15 residues. CDR1 and CDR2 from the germline V gene are SGHTA and FQGNSA. V trimming: 6 bases; J trimming: 6 bases; junction bases outside the gene matches: 11. The CDR3 DNA reads as TGTGCCAGCAGTCGCGAGACGGGACAGGGTGATGGCTACACCTTC. Residues: CASSRETGQGDGYTF.